These 4 T cell receptor beta chains were sequenced from one sample in a study of T cells in Graves' hyperthyroidism and ophthalmopathy. Regions amplified from RNA transcripts were the TCR beta CDR3 regions. The study used the HTBI primer set for a first-round RT-PCR of the TCR CDR3. TCRdb fed the multiplex PCR reads into MiXCR, producing one record per CDR3 protein. The repertoire holds about 660,000 distinct CDR3 sequences, with over 40% as singletons. The sample taken for sequencing was peripheral blood or thyroid tissue (not recorded which). All receptors come from an adult man with Graves' disease, either hyperthyroidism or ophthalmopathy (not recorded which).

The chain joins TRBV5-1 to TRBJ1-4, with D perhaps matching TRBD1 (6 bases). CDR1 and CDR2 (germline): SGHRS, YFSETQ. CDR3 length: 15 amino acids. V lost 3 bases and J 4 bases, leaving 13 bases between the germline ends. Written as DNA, the CDR3 is TGCGCCAGCAGCTATAGAGGGGGACTTAATGAAAAACTGTTTTTT. Translation: CASSYRGGLNEKLFF.

This clonotype was observed many times. The V gene is TRBV15, the J gene TRBJ1-6; 7 bases fit TRBD1. Germline values: CDR1 LNHNV, CDR2 YYDKDF (reference sequence). CDR3 length: 13 amino acids. The junction had 4 bases not matched to a gene; V was cut back by 7 bases and J by 7 bases. The CDR3 nucleotides are TGTGCCACCACCCGGGACAGCAATTCACCCCTCCACTTT. Its protein product is CATTRDSNSPLHF.

This rearrangement joins TRBV5-8 to TRBJ1-2; D is possibly TRBD1 (5 bases). This CDR3 is built from 13 residues. V gave up 6 bases and J gave up 6 bases, with 15 bases separating them. Germline CDR1 SGHTS, CDR2 YDEGEE. The CDR3 region is CASIPNRSNGYTF. CDR3 nucleotides: TGTGCCAGCATCCCAAACAGGAGCAATGGCTACACCTTC.

This clonotype was seen repeatedly, ten times or more. This chain joins TRBV15 and TRBJ1-5; TRBD1 agrees at 7 bases. CDR1 is LNHNV, CDR2 YYDKDF, per germline (reference sequence). The CDR3 spans 18 residues. The V gene end was trimmed by 0 bases and the J gene end by 0 bases; junction bases not matched to a gene: 8. The CDR3 protein is CATSREGLGQDSNQPQHF. The CDR3 DNA is TGTGCCACCAGCAGAGAGGGTTTAGGACAGGATAGCAATCAGCCCCAGCATTTT.